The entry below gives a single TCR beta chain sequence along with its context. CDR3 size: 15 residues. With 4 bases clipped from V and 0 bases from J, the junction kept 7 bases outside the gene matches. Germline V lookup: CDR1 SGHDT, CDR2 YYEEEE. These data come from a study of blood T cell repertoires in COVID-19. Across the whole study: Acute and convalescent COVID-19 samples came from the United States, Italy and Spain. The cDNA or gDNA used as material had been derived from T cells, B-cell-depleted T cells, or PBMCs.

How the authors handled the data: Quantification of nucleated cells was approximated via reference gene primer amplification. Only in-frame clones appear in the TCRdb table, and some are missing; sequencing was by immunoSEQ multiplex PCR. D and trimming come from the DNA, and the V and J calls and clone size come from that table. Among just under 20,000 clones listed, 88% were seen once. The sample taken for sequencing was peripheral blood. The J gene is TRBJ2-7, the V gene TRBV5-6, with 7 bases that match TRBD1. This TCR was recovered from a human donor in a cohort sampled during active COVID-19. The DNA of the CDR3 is TGTGCCAGCAGCGCCGGGACAGTGAGCTCCTACGAGCAGTACTTC. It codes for CASSAGTVSSYEQYF.